A selection of T cell receptor beta chains follows, all from one sample in a study of T cell repertoires in urothelial bladder cancer. Method: immunoSEQ multiplex PCR; TCRdb's copy keeps in-frame clones and lacks some. The sample shows some 14,000 clones, 60% to 70% of them seen only once. The material sequenced was tumor-infiltrating cells from bladder cancer. These TCRs come from a human donor with urothelial carcinoma. Each CDR3 is given with its conserved first and last residue. The order of the fields is D gene, J gene, clone size, V gene, CDR3 DNA, CDR3 protein. D genes are given only for firm matches. Clone size, where shown, is once, few, many, or a class for clones that have expanded.

>NA|TRBJ1-5|NA|TRBV5-6
TGTGCCAGCAGCTTGCAAAGGCTTAATCAGCCCCAGCATTTT
CASSLQRLNQPQHF
>NA|TRBJ1-5|NA|TRBV7-3
TGTGCCAGCAGCTTGGGTTGGGATCCCCATTTT
CASSLGWDPHF
>TRBD1|TRBJ2-1|NA|TRBV18
TGTGCCAGCTCAGCGACAGGGTGGGATTTCACCTACAATGAGCAGTTCTTC
CASSATGWDFTYNEQFF
>NA|TRBJ1-6|NA|TRBV7-8
TGTGCCAGCAGCCCGCGTCTTGTAGGAGAACTTAATTCACCCCTCCACTTT
CASSPRLVGELNSPLHF
>NA|TRBJ2-5|NA|TRBV11-1
TGTGCCAGCAGCTTAGAAGGACGTAGACAAGAGACCCAGTACTTC
CASSLEGRRQETQYF
>TRBD1|TRBJ1-2|NA|TRBV30
TGTGCCTCACAGGGGCAGGGTCTCCGTGGCTACACCTTC
CASQGQGLRGYTF
>NA|TRBJ1-1|few|TRBV2
TGTGCCAGCAGTGAAGTCATCAGGGGCACTGAAGCTTTCTTT
CASSEVIRGTEAFF
>NA|TRBJ2-2|few|TRBV5-1
TGCGCCAGCAGCTTGAACACCGGGGAGCTGTTTTTT
CASSLNTGELFF
>NA|TRBJ2-6|NA|TRBV2
TGTGCCAGCATGGGCTCCGGGGCCAACGTCCTGACTTTC
CASMGSGANVLTF
>NA|TRBJ1-3|NA|TRBV4-1
TGCGCCAGCAGCCAAGACCCGGGGCCTGGAAACACCATATATTTT
CASSQDPGPGNTIYF
>NA|TRBJ2-1|NA|TRBV2
TGTGCCAGCAATCTCTGGGGGAGAAGCTCCTACAATGAGCAGTTCTTC
CASNLWGRSSYNEQFF
>TRBD1|TRBJ2-1|NA|TRBV27
TGTGCCAGCAGAAAAACAGACAGGGTTGGGGATGAGCAGTTCTTC
CASRKTDRVGDEQFF
>TRBD2|TRBJ2-1|NA|TRBV27
TGTGCCAGCAGTTTAAGGGGACCGGCTAGCGGCTCCTACAATGAGCAGTTCTTC
CASSLRGPASGSYNEQFF
>NA|TRBJ1-1|NA|TRBV28
TGTGCCAGCAGTTCAACCCGAGGGGGGACTGAAGCTTTCTTT
CASSSTRGGTEAFF
>NA|TRBJ1-5|medium-sized|TRBV5-1
TGCGCCAGCAGCCGGGGGACGGATAAAAATCAGCCCCAGCATTTT
CASSRGTDKNQPQHF
>NA|TRBJ1-2|large|TRBV4-2
TGTGCCAGCAGCCAAACCGAACAGGCCCTCTATGGCTACACCTTC
CASSQTEQALYGYTF
>NA|TRBJ2-1|NA|TRBV6-5
TGTGCCAGCAGTTACGGACTTACTACGTACAATGAGCAGTTCTTC
CASSYGLTTYNEQFF
>TRBD2|TRBJ2-3|NA|TRBV5-6
TGTGCCAGCAGCTACTTGGGCGGCCTAGCGGGGGGGCCCACAGATACGCAGTATTTT
CASSYLGGLAGGPTDTQYF
>TRBD2|TRBJ2-1|NA|TRBV9
TGTGCCAGCAGCGTAGCTGTTCGGAGCGGGGGGGTACGAGACAATGAGCAGTTCTTC
CASSVAVRSGGVRDNEQFF
>TRBD1|TRBJ1-2|few|TRBV6-5
TGTGCCAGCAGTAGGCGGACAGGGAAGGACTATGGCTACACCTTC
CASSRRTGKDYGYTF
>NA|TRBJ2-1|NA|TRBV7-3
TGTGCCAGCAGCCCCGAATTAGCGTCATACAATGAGCAGTTCTTC
CASSPELASYNEQFF
>TRBD1|TRBJ2-1|once|TRBV7-7
TGTGCCAGCAGCTTATCGACAGGGGGAATAGATGAGCAGTTCTTC
CASSLSTGGIDEQFF
>TRBD1|TRBJ1-3|NA|TRBV5-1
TGCGCCAGCAGCCCGGGGACAGGGTGGTCTGGAAACACCATATATTTT
CASSPGTGWSGNTIYF
>NA|TRBJ2-5|NA|TRBV18
TGTGCCAGCTCACAAAATGGACAGTCAGTCGAGACCCAGTACTTC
CASSQNGQSVETQYF
>NA|TRBJ1-5|NA|TRBV4-1
TGCGCCAGCAGCCAGGGCGACAATCAGCCCCAGCATTTT
CASSQGDNQPQHF
>TRBD2|TRBJ2-6|NA|TRBV27
TGTGCCAGCACTACAGGACTAGCGGGGAGCTCTGGGGCCAACGTCCTGACTTTC
CASTTGLAGSSGANVLTF
>NA|TRBJ1-2|few|TRBV5-6
TGTGCCAGCAGCACGACCAGGGGAACGGGATATGGCTACACCTTC
CASSTTRGTGYGYTF
>NA|TRBJ2-3|NA|TRBV9
TGTGCCAGCAGCGTAGAAGTTGGCCCCACAGATACGCAGTATTTT
CASSVEVGPTDTQYF
>NA|TRBJ2-2|NA|TRBV15
TGTGCCACCAGCAGGGGGGGGCCCGGGGAGCTGTTTTTT
CATSRGGPGELFF
>NA|TRBJ2-5|NA|TRBV2
TGTGCCAGCACCCCTTTTACCAACCAAGAGACCCAGTACTTC
CASTPFTNQETQYF
>TRBD1|TRBJ2-5|NA|TRBV2
TGTGCCAGCAGTATGACAGGGGTTCAAGAGACCCAGTACTTC
CASSMTGVQETQYF
>TRBD1|TRBJ1-4|few|TRBV13
TGTGCCAGCAGTCGCAAGACAGGGCTTGGGGAAAAACTGTTTTTT
CASSRKTGLGEKLFF
>NA|TRBJ1-4|NA|TRBV4-3
TGCGCCAGCAGCCAAGACTACCGTTTGTTTTTT
CASSQDYRLFF
>TRBD2|TRBJ2-1|NA|TRBV30
TGTGCCTGGAGTGTCCTTCCCCAGCGGGGCCACAATGAGCAGTTCTTC
CAWSVLPQRGHNEQFF
>NA|TRBJ1-3|NA|TRBV30
TGTGCCTGGAGTGTCACAGGGTATGGAAACACCATATATTTT
CAWSVTGYGNTIYF
>NA|TRBJ1-3|NA|TRBV6-6
TGTGCCAGCAGTTACTCGGGCGGGGCCGGAAACACCATATATTTT
CASSYSGGAGNTIYF
>NA|TRBJ2-5|NA|TRBV5-1
TGCGCCAGCAGCTTGTGGGGGGGCGATCAAGAGACCCAGTACTTC
CASSLWGGDQETQYF
>NA|TRBJ1-1|few|TRBV15
TGTGCCACCAGCAGAGTTGAAACGGGGAACACTGAAGCTTTCTTT
CATSRVETGNTEAFF
>TRBD1|TRBJ1-2|NA|TRBV5-1
TGCGCCAGCAGCTTGGCGCAGGGGGTAATGAGCTATGGCTACACCTTC
CASSLAQGVMSYGYTF
>NA|TRBJ1-2|NA|TRBV16
TGTGCCAGCAGCCAATCTGCCGTAAACTATGGCTACACCTTC
CASSQSAVNYGYTF
>NA|TRBJ1-2|NA|TRBV14
TGTGCCAGCAGCCAAGAAGACTATGGCTACACCTTC
CASSQEDYGYTF
>TRBD1|TRBJ1-2|NA|TRBV29-1
TGCAGCGCCCTCTTTGACAGGGGCTCGAACTATGGCTACACCTTC
CSALFDRGSNYGYTF
>TRBD1|TRBJ1-2|NA|TRBV6-5
TGTGCCAGCAGTTACCGGACAGGGAACTATGGCTACACCTTC
CASSYRTGNYGYTF
>NA|TRBJ2-3|NA|TRBV30
TGTGCCTCGGACCGAGGGGGGGGAGCAGATACGCAGTATTTT
CASDRGGGADTQYF
>NA|TRBJ1-1|NA|TRBV5-4
TGTGCCAGCAGCTTTGGGCAGGGAGATACTGAAGCTTTCTTT
CASSFGQGDTEAFF
>NA|TRBJ1-1|NA|TRBV6-5
TGTGCCAGCAGTTACTCCCAGGGGCCAGCTTTCTTT
CASSYSQGPAFF
>NA|TRBJ1-2|NA|TRBV5-1
TGCGCCAGCGCAGGGGAGGCTAACTATGGCTACACCTTC
CASAGEANYGYTF
>TRBD1|TRBJ1-4|NA|TRBV9
TGTGCCAGCAGGGATGGGACAGTACCTGAAAAACTGTTTTTT
CASRDGTVPEKLFF
>NA|TRBJ1-6|few|TRBV7-9
TGTGCCAGCAGCTCTGACCGGGATACCTATAATTCACCCCTCCACTTT
CASSSDRDTYNSPLHF
>NA|TRBJ1-1|NA|TRBV19
TGTGCCAGTAGTATTTTAAGGCCTCAGAACACTGAAGCTTTCTTT
CASSILRPQNTEAFF
>TRBD2|TRBJ2-3|once|TRBV2
TGTGCCAGCCGGACTAGTTGGGCTCTCGGAGATACGCAGTATTTT
CASRTSWALGDTQYF
>NA|TRBJ2-2|NA|TRBV14
TGTGCCAGCAACTACAGGGGAGGGACCGGGGAGCTGTTTTTT
CASNYRGGTGELFF
>NA|TRBJ2-5|NA|TRBV7-8
TGTGCCAGCAGCACCATCTCGGGGGGCGCCGAGACCCAGTACTTC
CASSTISGGAETQYF
>TRBD2|TRBJ2-3|NA|TRBV4-3
TGCGCCAGCAGCCAAGATTCGGCGGGGGGCTACACAGATACGCAGTATTTT
CASSQDSAGGYTDTQYF